This is a list of T cell receptor beta chains from one sample in a study of T cells in Graves' hyperthyroidism and ophthalmopathy. MiXCR was run by TCRdb on the multiplex PCR reads, yielding one entry per CDR3 protein. Here the sample spans fewer than 500,000 distinct CDR3 sequences, approximately 13% being singletons. Material: blood. The receptors come from a young man with Graves' hyperthyroidism that later progressed to Graves' ophthalmopathy. CDR3s include the opening cysteine and the closing phenylalanine or tryptophan. The order of the fields is V gene, J gene, clone size, D gene, CDR3 protein, CDR3 DNA. D genes are given only for firm matches. Some rows mark clone size as missing; the rest say once, few, many or name a class of expanded clone.

>TRBV6-6|TRBJ2-1|many|-
CASSYSNGPYNEQFF
TGTGCCAGCAGTTACTCGAACGGACCCTACAATGAGCAGTTCTTC
>TRBV7-9|TRBJ2-3|many|-
CASSPPPLNSDLTDTQYF
TGTGCCAGCAGCCCCCCCCCTCTGAACAGCGACCTCACAGATACGCAGTATTTT
>TRBV9|TRBJ1-3|-|-
CASSVGGFSGNTIYF
TGTGCCAGCAGCGTAGGGGGTTTCTCTGGAAACACCATATATTTT
>TRBV12-3/TRBV12-4|TRBJ1-1|many|-
CASNPSGGGTEAFF
TGTGCCAGCAATCCCTCCGGGGGTGGGACTGAAGCTTTCTTT
>TRBV5-5|TRBJ2-7|many|TRBD1
CASRFDRGAYEQYF
TGTGCCAGCAGGTTTGACAGGGGCGCCTACGAGCAGTACTTC
>TRBV5-6|TRBJ2-5|-|-
CASSHLMVAGYQETQYF
TGTGCCAGCAGTCATTTGATGGTGGCAGGATATCAAGAGACCCAGTACTTC
>TRBV28|TRBJ2-1|many|-
CASSLGRTSYNEQFF
TGTGCCAGCAGTTTAGGCAGGACTTCCTACAATGAGCAGTTCTTC
>TRBV11-2|TRBJ2-7|many|TRBD1
CASSSGTEVEQYF
TGTGCCAGCAGCTCCGGGACAGAGGTCGAGCAGTACTTC
>TRBV27|TRBJ1-5|-|-
CASSLIPPEGRNQPQHF
TGTGCCAGCAGTTTAATCCCCCCCGAGGGGAGGAATCAGCCCCAGCATTTT
>TRBV24-1|TRBJ2-5|many|TRBD1
CATSEIGQGREETQYF
TGTGCCACCAGTGAAATAGGACAGGGGAGGGAAGAGACCCAGTACTTC
>TRBV7-3|TRBJ1-2|few|-
CASSPQGASGYTF
TGTGCCAGCAGCCCGCAGGGAGCTAGTGGCTACACCTTC
>TRBV28|TRBJ1-2|many|-
CASSLSDRNHGYTF
TGTGCCAGCAGTTTAAGCGACAGGAACCATGGCTACACCTTC
>TRBV4-1|TRBJ2-5|-|-
CASSRPGRTETQYF
TGCGCCAGCAGCCGACCTGGCAGGACCGAGACCCAGTACTTC
>TRBV6-1|TRBJ2-3|many|-
CASSEGIGNADTQYF
TGTGCCAGCAGTGAAGGTATAGGGAACGCAGATACGCAGTATTTT
>TRBV7-7|TRBJ2-5|many|-
CASSLGRHLETQYF
TGTGCCAGCAGCCTAGGGCGGCATCTGGAGACCCAGTACTTC
>TRBV6-2/TRBV6-3|TRBJ1-2|many|TRBD1
CASSWDRGNYGYTF
TGTGCCAGCAGTTGGGACAGGGGGAACTATGGCTACACCTTC
>TRBV28|TRBJ1-5|-|TRBD1
CASRTGTGKGPQHF
TGTGCCAGCAGGACCGGGACAGGAAAGGGGCCCCAGCATTTT
>TRBV30|TRBJ1-1|few|-
CAWRAGSVMNTEAFF
TGTGCCTGGAGGGCAGGGTCTGTGATGAACACTGAAGCTTTCTTT
>TRBV4-1|TRBJ1-5|few|-
CASSQGRAPSNQPQHF
TGCGCCAGCAGCCAAGGGAGGGCCCCTAGCAATCAGCCCCAGCATTTT
>TRBV10-3|TRBJ2-7|few|TRBD1
CAIRSGGQFDEQYF
TGTGCCATCAGGTCAGGGGGACAGTTCGACGAGCAGTACTTC
>TRBV12-3/TRBV12-4|TRBJ1-1|many|-
CASRVTGALLEAFF
TGTGCCAGCAGGGTGACAGGCGCCCTCCTTGAAGCTTTCTTT
>TRBV5-4|TRBJ2-3|-|TRBD2
CASSPGLAGRNTDTQYF
TGTGCCAGCAGCCCAGGACTAGCGGGGCGAAACACAGATACGCAGTATTTT
>TRBV11-1|TRBJ2-5|many|-
CASSLAPRRSTETQYF
TGTGCCAGCAGCTTAGCCCCCCGGCGGTCGACAGAGACCCAGTACTTC
>TRBV20-1|TRBJ2-1|many|-
CSAQTGTNNEQFF
TGCAGTGCGCAGACCGGGACGAACAATGAGCAGTTCTTC
>TRBV28|TRBJ1-5|many|TRBD1
CASWDRGWDQPQHF
TGTGCCAGCTGGGACAGGGGGTGGGATCAGCCCCAGCATTTT
>TRBV5-1|TRBJ1-2|many|TRBD1
CASSLTSGTANYGYTF
TGCGCCAGCAGCTTAACCTCCGGGACAGCTAACTATGGCTACACCTTC